This T cell receptor beta chain was identified during a study of radiation and T cells in renal cell carcinoma. For the study at large: Nephrectomy followed 15 Gy stereotactic body radiation by 4 weeks.

As to time point: blood 2 weeks post-SBRT. Treatment reported: 15 Gy SBRT to primary tumor, nephrectomy 4 weeks later. Trimming at V came to 9 bases and at J to 4 bases, leaving 7 bases not matched to a gene. This CDR3 is built from 14 residues. Germline CDR1 is LNHDA and CDR2 is SQIVND (reference sequence). Note on this clone: The antigen remains unidentified.

Produced via immunoSEQ multiplex PCR; TCRdb's table is partial and in-frame only. This table has just under 80,000 clones, approximately 83% appearing once. Findings and caveats of the study: Top tumor clonotypes rose in blood 2 weeks post-radiation, then contracted. Without pretreatment biopsies, baseline tumor clonotype presence was undetermined.

J is TRBJ1-1 and V is TRBV19, with TRBD1 matching over 11 bases. The TCR originated in a woman aged 50 to 60 with renal cell carcinoma. Material: blood, obtained from a patient whose treatment included radiotherapy and nephrectomy. This CDR3 reads CASTRGQGGTEAFF. Written as DNA, the CDR3 is TGTGCCAGCACAAGGGGACAGGGGGGCACTGAAGCTTTCTTT.